This T cell receptor (beta chain) came from a study of identifying expanded T cells in peripheral blood. TCRdb keeps only in-frame clones here, not all; method: immunoSEQ multiplex PCR. The sample includes about 94,000 clones, approximately 86% of them seen just once. This CDR3 has 16 residues. Germline loops: CDR1 MNHNS, CDR2 SASEGT. V shed 0 bases, J shed 9 bases, and the junction held 11 bases outside the gene matches. This receptor was taken from a person aged 18-70 years in good health. The chain joins TRBV6-1 to TRBJ2-1, with 7 positions matching TRBD1. Material for sequencing was blood. The CDR3 region is CASSEALGQDYIEQFF. The CDR3 coding sequence is TGTGCCAGCAGTGAAGCGCTTGGACAGGATTATATTGAGCAGTTCTTC.